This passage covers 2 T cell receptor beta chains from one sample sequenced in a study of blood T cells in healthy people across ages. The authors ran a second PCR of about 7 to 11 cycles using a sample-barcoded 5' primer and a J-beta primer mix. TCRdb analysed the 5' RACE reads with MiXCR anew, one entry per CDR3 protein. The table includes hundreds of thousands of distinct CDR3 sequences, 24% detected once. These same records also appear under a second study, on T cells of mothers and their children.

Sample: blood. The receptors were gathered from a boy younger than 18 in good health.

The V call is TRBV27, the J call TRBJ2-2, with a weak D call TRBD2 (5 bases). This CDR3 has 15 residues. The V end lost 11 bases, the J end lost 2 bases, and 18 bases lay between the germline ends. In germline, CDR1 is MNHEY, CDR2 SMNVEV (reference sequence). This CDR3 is CASCGQTINTGELFF. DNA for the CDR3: TGTGCCTCCTGCGGGCAGACTATAAACACCGGGGAGCTGTTTTTT.

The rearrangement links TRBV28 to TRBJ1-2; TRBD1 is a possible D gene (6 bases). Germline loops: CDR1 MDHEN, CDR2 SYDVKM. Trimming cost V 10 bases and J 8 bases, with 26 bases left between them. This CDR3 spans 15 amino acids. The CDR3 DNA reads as TGTGCCACCACTTTCGAGGACCCAGGGGTGCGAGGCTACACCTTC. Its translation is CATTFEDPGVRGYTF.